This T cell receptor beta chain was sequenced for a study of control samples from healthy donors and cancer patients. This CDR3 is 21 amino acids long. Germline assignment: CDR1 SNHLY and CDR2 FYNNEI. Trimming left V 5 bases short and J 0 bases short, with 30 bases between. Some clones are missing from TCRdb's copy, which holds only in-frame ones; the method was immunoSEQ multiplex PCR. The data contain about 79,000 clones, 80% to 95% of them singletons. The TCR originated in a woman aged 35 to 49 with lung cancer. Sequencing was performed on PBMCs. The chain couples TRBV2 to TRBJ2-3; perhaps TRBD2 as D (7 bases). CDR3 amino acids: CASSNTPGLLARGPSTDTQYF. CDR3 nucleotide sequence: TGTGCCAGCAGTAATACGCCGGGACTACTCGCCCGGGGGCCTAGCACAGATACGCAGTATTTT. Together with reference TRBV2 and TRBJ2-3, the CDR3 gives the full variable domain: EPEVTQTPSHQVTQMGQEVILRCVPISNHLYFYWYRQILGQKVEFLVSFYNNEISEKSEIFDDQFSVERPDGSNFTLKIRSTKLEDSAMYFCASSNTPGLLARGPSTDTQYFGPGTRLTVL.